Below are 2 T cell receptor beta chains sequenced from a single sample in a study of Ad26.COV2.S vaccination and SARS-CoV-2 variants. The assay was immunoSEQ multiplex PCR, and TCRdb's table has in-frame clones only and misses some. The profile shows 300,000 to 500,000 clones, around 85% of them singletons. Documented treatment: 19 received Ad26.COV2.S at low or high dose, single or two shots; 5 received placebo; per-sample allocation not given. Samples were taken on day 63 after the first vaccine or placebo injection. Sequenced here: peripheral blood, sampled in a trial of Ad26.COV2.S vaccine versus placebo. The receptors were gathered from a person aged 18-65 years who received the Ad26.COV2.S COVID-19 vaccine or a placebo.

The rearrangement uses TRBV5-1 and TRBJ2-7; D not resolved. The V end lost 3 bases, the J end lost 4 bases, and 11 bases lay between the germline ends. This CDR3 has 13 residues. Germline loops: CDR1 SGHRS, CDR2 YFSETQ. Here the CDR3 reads CASSSGGAYEQYF. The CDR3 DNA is TGCGCCAGCAGCTCGGGCGGAGCATACGAGCAGTACTTC.

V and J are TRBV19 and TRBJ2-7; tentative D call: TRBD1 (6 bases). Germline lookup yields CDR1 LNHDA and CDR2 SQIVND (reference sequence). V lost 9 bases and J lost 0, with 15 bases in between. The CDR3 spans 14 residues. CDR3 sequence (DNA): TGTGCCAGCCAAAGGACAGCAACCTCCTACGAGCAGTACTTC. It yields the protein CASQRTATSYEQYF.